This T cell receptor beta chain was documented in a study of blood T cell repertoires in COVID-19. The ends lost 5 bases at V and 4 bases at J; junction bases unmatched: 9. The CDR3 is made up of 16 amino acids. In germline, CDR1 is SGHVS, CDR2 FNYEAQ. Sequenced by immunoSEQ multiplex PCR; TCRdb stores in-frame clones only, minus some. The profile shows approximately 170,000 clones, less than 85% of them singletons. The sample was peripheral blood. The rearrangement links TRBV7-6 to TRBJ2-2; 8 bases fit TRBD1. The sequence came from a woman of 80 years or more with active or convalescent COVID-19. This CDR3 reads CASSGDTGGTTGELFF. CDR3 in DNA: TGTGCCAGCAGCGGGGACACAGGGGGTACCACCGGGGAGCTGTTTTTT.